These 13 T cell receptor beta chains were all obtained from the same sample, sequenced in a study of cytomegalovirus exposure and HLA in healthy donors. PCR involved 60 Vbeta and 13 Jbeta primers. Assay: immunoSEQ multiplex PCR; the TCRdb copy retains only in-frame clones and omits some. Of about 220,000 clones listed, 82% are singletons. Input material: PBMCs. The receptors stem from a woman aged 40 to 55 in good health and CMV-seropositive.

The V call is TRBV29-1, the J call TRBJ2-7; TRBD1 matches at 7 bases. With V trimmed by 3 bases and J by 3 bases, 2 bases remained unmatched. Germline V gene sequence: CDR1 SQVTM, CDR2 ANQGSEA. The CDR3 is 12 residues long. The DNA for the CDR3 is TGCAGCGTTGATGGACAGGACTACGAGCAGTACTTC. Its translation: CSVDGQDYEQYF.

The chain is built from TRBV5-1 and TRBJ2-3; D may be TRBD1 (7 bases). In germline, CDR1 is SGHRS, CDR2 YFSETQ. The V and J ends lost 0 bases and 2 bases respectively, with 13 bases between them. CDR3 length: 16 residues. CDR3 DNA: TGCGCCAGCAGCTTGGGGCAGGGGGGCCTCACAGATACGCAGTATTTT. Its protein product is CASSLGQGGLTDTQYF.

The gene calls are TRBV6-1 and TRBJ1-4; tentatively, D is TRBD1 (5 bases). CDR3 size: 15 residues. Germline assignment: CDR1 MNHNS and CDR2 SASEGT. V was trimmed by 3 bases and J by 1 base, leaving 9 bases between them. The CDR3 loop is CASSDRAGTNEKLFF. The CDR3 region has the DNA TGTGCCAGCAGTGACAGGGCAGGAACTAATGAAAAACTGTTTTTT.

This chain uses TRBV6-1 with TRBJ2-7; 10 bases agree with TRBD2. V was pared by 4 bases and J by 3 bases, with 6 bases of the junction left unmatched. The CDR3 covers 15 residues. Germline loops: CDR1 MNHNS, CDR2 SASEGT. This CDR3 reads CASSGTSGTHYEQYF. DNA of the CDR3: TGTGCCAGCAGTGGAACTAGCGGGACCCACTACGAGCAGTACTTC.

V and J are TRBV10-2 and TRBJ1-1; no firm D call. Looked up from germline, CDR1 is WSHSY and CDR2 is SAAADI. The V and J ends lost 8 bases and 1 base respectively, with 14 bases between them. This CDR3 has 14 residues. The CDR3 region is CASQAGWRNTEAFF. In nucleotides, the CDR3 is TGCGCCAGCCAGGCGGGTTGGCGGAACACTGAAGCTTTCTTT.

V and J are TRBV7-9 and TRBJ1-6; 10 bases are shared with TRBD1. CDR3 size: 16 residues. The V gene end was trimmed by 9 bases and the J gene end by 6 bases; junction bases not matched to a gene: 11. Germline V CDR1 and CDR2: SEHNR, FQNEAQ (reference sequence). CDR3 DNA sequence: TGTGCCAGTCAGCGCGCGGGGACAGGGGTTAATTCACCCCTCCACTTT. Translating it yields CASQRAGTGVNSPLHF.

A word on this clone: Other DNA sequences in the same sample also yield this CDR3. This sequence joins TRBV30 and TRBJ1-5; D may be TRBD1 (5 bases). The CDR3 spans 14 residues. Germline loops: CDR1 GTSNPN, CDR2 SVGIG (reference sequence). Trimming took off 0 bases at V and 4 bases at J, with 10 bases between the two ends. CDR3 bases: TGTGCCTGGAGTGTATTCGGGGGTAATCAGCCCCAGCATTTT. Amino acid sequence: CAWSVFGGNQPQHF.

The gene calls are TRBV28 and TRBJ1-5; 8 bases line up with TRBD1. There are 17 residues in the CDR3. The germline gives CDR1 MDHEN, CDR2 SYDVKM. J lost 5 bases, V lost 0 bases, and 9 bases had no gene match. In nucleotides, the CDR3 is TGTGCCAGCAGTTTATGGGCAGGGGGCGGTCGTTATCAGCCCCAGCATTTT. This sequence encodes CASSLWAGGGRYQPQHF.

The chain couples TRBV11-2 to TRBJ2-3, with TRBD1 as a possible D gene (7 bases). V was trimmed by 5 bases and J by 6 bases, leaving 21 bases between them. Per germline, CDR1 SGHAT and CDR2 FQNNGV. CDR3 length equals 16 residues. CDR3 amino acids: CASSRRGTVEWDTQYF. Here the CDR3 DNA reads TGTGCCAGCAGCCGACGGGGGACAGTAGAGTGGGATACGCAGTATTTT.

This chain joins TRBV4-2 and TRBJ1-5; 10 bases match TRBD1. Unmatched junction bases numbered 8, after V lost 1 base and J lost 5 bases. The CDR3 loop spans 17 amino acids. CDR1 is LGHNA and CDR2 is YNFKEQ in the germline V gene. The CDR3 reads CASSQAGQGLTYQPQHF. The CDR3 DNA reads TGTGCCAGCAGCCAAGCGGGACAGGGGCTGACCTATCAGCCCCAGCATTTT.

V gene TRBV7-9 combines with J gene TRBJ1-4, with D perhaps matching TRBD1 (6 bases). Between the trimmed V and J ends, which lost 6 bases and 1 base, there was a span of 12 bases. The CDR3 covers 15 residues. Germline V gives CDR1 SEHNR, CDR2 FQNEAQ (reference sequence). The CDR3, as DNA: TGTGCCAGCAGTCTCCCGGGACAAACTAATGAAAAACTGTTTTTT. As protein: CASSLPGQTNEKLFF. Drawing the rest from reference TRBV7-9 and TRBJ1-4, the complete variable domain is DTGVSQNPRHKITKRGQNVTFRCDPISEHNRLYWYRQTLGQGPEFLTYFQNEAQLEKSRLLSDRFSAERPKGSFSTLEIQRTEQGDSAMYLCASSLPGQTNEKLFFGSGTQLSVL.

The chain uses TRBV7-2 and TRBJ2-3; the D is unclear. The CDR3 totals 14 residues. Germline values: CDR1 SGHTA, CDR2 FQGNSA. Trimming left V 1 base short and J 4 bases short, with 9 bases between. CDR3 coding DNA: TGTGCCAGCAGCTTAGGAGTAGTTCCAGATACGCAGTATTTT. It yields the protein CASSLGVVPDTQYF.

The CDR3 sequence is CASSPQTSGGLETQYF. Here the CDR3 DNA reads TGTGCCAGTAGTCCACAGACTAGCGGGGGATTAGAGACCCAGTACTTC. The rearrangement joins TRBV19 to TRBJ2-5, with 12 positions matching TRBD2. V shed 5 bases, J shed 4 bases, and the junction held 8 bases outside the gene matches. From germline, CDR1 is LNHDA and CDR2 SQIVND (reference sequence). The CDR3 is 16 amino acids. Full variable domain (missing parts from reference TRBV19 and TRBJ2-5): DGGITQSPKYLFRKEGQNVTLSCEQNLNHDAMYWYRQDPGQGLRLIYYSQIVNDFQKGDIAEGYSVSREKKESFPLTVTSAQKNPTAFYLCASSPQTSGGLETQYFGPGTRLLVL.